This T cell receptor (beta chain) was recorded in a study of blood T cell repertoires in COVID-19. V lost 8 bases to trimming and J lost 4 bases; unmatched junction nucleotides: 3. Per germline, CDR1 ENHRY and CDR2 SYGVKD. The CDR3 covers 13 residues. This table comes from immunoSEQ multiplex PCR, and its TCRdb copy is limited to in-frame clones, with some not included. In the table there are roughly 200,000 clones, roughly 81% of which are singletons. The sample consisted of peripheral blood. This rearrangement joins TRBV10-3 to TRBJ2-2; 8 bases are shared with TRBD2. The clonotype originates from a woman in her 70s with active or convalescent COVID-19. The DNA for the CDR3 is TGTGCCATCTCCGGGACTAGCACCGGGGAGCTGTTTTTT. This translates into CAISGTSTGELFF.